One sample yielded the 6 T cell receptor beta chains listed below, sequenced in a study of T-cell memory formation after mild COVID-19. TCRdb ran MiXCR on the 5' RACE reads and lists one entry per CDR3 protein. The sample yields some 130,000 distinct CDR3 sequences, less than 6.5% seen once. The sequenced sample consisted of PBMCs or a T cell subset sorted from them (not recorded which). The receptors come from an adult woman who had mild COVID-19 (a few samples of this study predate the infection). Cell type and time point are not known.

This clonotype was counted ten times or more. The chain carries TRBV7-6 and TRBJ2-5; TRBD2 matches 13 bases. CDR3 length: 17 amino acids. Germline-derived CDR1 and CDR2 are SGHVS and FNYEAQ. V trimming: 5 bases; J trimming: 5 bases; junction bases outside the gene matches: 11. The CDR3 loop is CASSPRTSGGVRETQYF. The DNA for the CDR3 is TGTGCCAGCAGCCCCAGGACTAGCGGGGGTGTTCGGGAGACCCAGTACTTC. Combining the CDR3 with reference TRBV7-6 and TRBJ2-5 gives the whole variable domain GAGVSQSPRYKVTKRGQDVALRCDPISGHVSLYWYRQALGQGPEFLTYFNYEAQQDKSGLPNDRFSAERPEGSISTLTIQRTEQRDSAMYRCASSPRTSGGVRETQYFGPGTRLLVL.

This clonotype was counted many times. The rearrangement links TRBV4-1 to TRBJ2-7; 7 nucleotides line up with TRBD1. The trim removed 0 bases at V and 9 bases at J, leaving 11 bases unmatched. The CDR3 consists of 15 residues. Germline V gene lookup returns CDR1 MGHRA and CDR2 YSYEKL. The CDR3 loop is CASSQDTGQLPRQYF. CDR3 sequence (DNA): TGCGCCAGCAGCCAAGATACGGGACAGCTACCGAGGCAGTACTTC.

This clonotype has more than one count but fewer than ten. J is TRBJ2-4 and V is TRBV2; no definite D call. Germline CDR1 reads SNHLY; CDR2 reads FYNNEI. Trimming pared 5 bases from V and 1 base from J, leaving 6 bases between. The CDR3 is made up of 13 amino acids. The CDR3 spells CASSQGAKNIQYF. The CDR3 coding sequence is TGTGCCAGCAGTCAAGGGGCCAAAAACATTCAGTACTTC.

This clonotype was seen ten or more times. The chain links TRBV7-2 to TRBJ2-5; D could derive from TRBD1 or TRBD2 (5 bases each). Trimming removed 5 bases from V and 7 bases from J, with 17 bases in between. The CDR3 sequence is 14 residues long. The germline CDR1 and CDR2 sequences are SGHTA and FQGNSA. CDR3 region: CASSSSGADGTQYF. The CDR3 bases are TGTGCCAGCAGCAGCTCCGGGGCCGATGGGACCCAGTACTTC.

This clonotype occurred many times. The chain links TRBV20-1 to TRBJ2-1; TRBD2 aligns across 8 bases. The germline V gene has CDR1 DFQATT and CDR2 SNEGSKA (reference sequence). V lost 5 bases, J lost 9 bases, and 9 bases stayed unmatched. The CDR3 spans 13 residues. CDR3 region: CSAPLSGRGEQFF. The CDR3 DNA follows: TGCAGTGCTCCGTTAAGCGGGAGAGGTGAGCAGTTCTTC.

Ten or more counts support this clonotype. The V and J genes are TRBV7-9 and TRBJ2-5; the match to TRBD2 covers 11 bases. Looked up from germline, CDR1 is SEHNR and CDR2 is FQNEAQ (reference sequence). V trimming: 8 bases; J trimming: 4 bases; junction bases outside the gene matches: 6. The CDR3 consists of 14 residues. The CDR3 DNA is TGTGCCAGCGGTAGCGGGGGGGCCCTAGAGACCCAGTACTTC. Residues: CASGSGGALETQYF.